Listed below are T cell receptor beta chains from one sample, sequenced in a study of CD8+ T cells in alopecia areata. Repertoires were generated with immunoSEQ multiplex PCR, while TCRdb's copy carries only in-frame clones and drops some. The sample contains 100,000 to 150,000 clones, around 49% of which appear only once. The specimen was CD8+ T cells sorted from blood, collected at week 0. These receptors all stem from a human donor with alopecia areata. CDR3s include the opening cysteine and the closing phenylalanine or tryptophan. A D gene is named only where the DNA matches it firmly. Size values are once, few and many counts, or a class for expanded clones, and some rows have none.

length: 15; D: TRBD1; J: TRBJ2-7; V: TRBV7-9; size: few; DNA: TGTGCCAGCAGCGGCCGGGACAGGACGCCCTACGAGCAGTACTTC; CDR3: CASSGRDRTPYEQYF
length: 14; D: .; J: TRBJ2-2; V: TRBV30; size: .; DNA: TGTGCCTGGAGTCGCGGGACCTACACCGGGGAGCTGTTTTTT; CDR3: CAWSRGTYTGELFF
length: 12; D: .; J: TRBJ2-7; V: TRBV29-1; size: .; DNA: TGCAGCGTTGGGCGGGTGGGCTACGAGCAGTACTTC; CDR3: CSVGRVGYEQYF
length: 18; D: .; J: TRBJ2-3; V: TRBV30; size: once; DNA: TGTGCCTGGAGTACCCTGGGGAAGGTCGAGGGGTTTTGGGATACGCAGTATTTT; CDR3: CAWSTLGKVEGFWDTQYF
length: 13; D: .; J: TRBJ1-5; V: TRBV15; size: .; DNA: TGTGCCACCAGCGGGGGCCCTAATCAGCCCCAGCATTTT; CDR3: CATSGGPNQPQHF
length: 13; D: .; J: TRBJ2-1; V: TRBV5-1; size: .; DNA: TGCGCCAGCAGATTCGACCAGTACAATGAGCAGTTCTTC; CDR3: CASRFDQYNEQFF
length: 11; D: .; J: TRBJ1-2; V: TRBV29-1; size: .; DNA: TGCAGCGTTGCTCAGCTCTATGGCTACACCTTC; CDR3: CSVAQLYGYTF
length: 15; D: TRBD1; J: TRBJ2-7; V: TRBV5-1; size: once; DNA: TGCGCCAGCAGCCACCGGGACAGGAGGGGATACGAGCAGTACTTC; CDR3: CASSHRDRRGYEQYF
length: 11; D: .; J: TRBJ2-5; V: TRBV25-1; size: .; DNA: TGTGCCAGCAGTGTAGGAGGGGCCCAGTACTTC; CDR3: CASSVGGAQYF
length: 14; D: TRBD1; J: TRBJ2-7; V: TRBV14; size: .; DNA: TGTGCCAGCAGCCAAGTGGGGACAGGCTACGAGCAGTACTTC; CDR3: CASSQVGTGYEQYF
length: 12; D: .; J: TRBJ1-2; V: TRBV29-1; size: .; DNA: TGCAGCGTTCCGGGCGGGGGCTATGGCTACACCTTC; CDR3: CSVPGGGYGYTF
length: 15; D: TRBD2; J: TRBJ2-7; V: TRBV7-2; size: .; DNA: TGTGCCAGCAGCTTATGGCTAGCGGCAGGAGTCGGGCAGTACTTC; CDR3: CASSLWLAAGVGQYF
length: 13; D: .; J: TRBJ1-2; V: TRBV7-2; size: .; DNA: TGTGCCAGCAGCTTTGGCCCCGAGGGTGGCTACACCTTC; CDR3: CASSFGPEGGYTF
length: 14; D: .; J: TRBJ1-5; V: TRBV6-5; size: .; DNA: TGTGCCAGCAGTACCGGCTCAAACAATCAGCCCCAGCATTTT; CDR3: CASSTGSNNQPQHF
length: 15; D: .; J: TRBJ2-7; V: TRBV2; size: .; DNA: TGTGCCAGCAGCAAAACCCAGGGGAAGAGTTACGAGCAGTACTTC; CDR3: CASSKTQGKSYEQYF
length: 12; D: .; J: TRBJ2-5; V: TRBV5-1; size: .; DNA: TGCGCCAGCAGTTCGGACGGGGAGACCCAGTACTTC; CDR3: CASSSDGETQYF
length: 15; D: .; J: TRBJ1-1; V: TRBV27; size: .; DNA: TGTGCCAGCAGTTTAAGTTTAGGGACGGCCACTGAAGCTTTCTTT; CDR3: CASSLSLGTATEAFF
length: 14; D: .; J: TRBJ1-5; V: TRBV30; size: .; DNA: TGTGCCTGGAGTGTATACGCAGGCAATCAGCCCCAGCATTTT; CDR3: CAWSVYAGNQPQHF
length: 14; D: .; J: TRBJ1-6; V: TRBV27; size: few; DNA: TGTGCCAGCAGTGCTCCCTCCTATAATTCACCCCTCCACTTT; CDR3: CASSAPSYNSPLHF
length: 16; D: TRBD1; J: TRBJ1-3; V: TRBV13; size: few; DNA: TGTGCCAGCAGCCCTACAGGGGGGTGGACTGGAAACACCATATATTTT; CDR3: CASSPTGGWTGNTIYF
length: 13; D: .; J: TRBJ2-7; V: TRBV29-1; size: .; DNA: TGCAGCGTTGTAAGCGGTTGGACCTACGAGCAGTACTTC; CDR3: CSVVSGWTYEQYF
length: 13; D: .; J: TRBJ2-5; V: TRBV5-4; size: .; DNA: TGTGCCAGCAGCTTGGCCCAGTCAGAGACCCAGTACTTC; CDR3: CASSLAQSETQYF
length: 16; D: .; J: TRBJ2-3; V: TRBV30; size: .; DNA: TGTGCCTGGAGTGTACGAGTTGAGGGACCCGGGTATACGCAGTATTTT; CDR3: CAWSVRVEGPGYTQYF
length: 15; D: TRBD2; J: TRBJ2-5; V: TRBV5-1; size: .; DNA: TGCGCCAGCAGCTTGGGACTAGCGGCAGAAGAGACCCAGTACTTC; CDR3: CASSLGLAAEETQYF
length: 9; D: .; J: TRBJ2-1; V: TRBV29-1; size: .; DNA: TGCAGCGTGGGAGAGGGGCAGTTCTTC; CDR3: CSVGEGQFF
length: 13; D: .; J: TRBJ1-1; V: TRBV5-1; size: .; DNA: TGCGCCAGCAGCGTGGGGGTAGGCACTGAAGCTTTCTTT; CDR3: CASSVGVGTEAFF
length: 15; D: .; J: TRBJ2-1; V: TRBV27; size: few; DNA: TGTGCCAGCAGTTTAAATTCCCCAGGTTACAATGAGCAGTTCTTC; CDR3: CASSLNSPGYNEQFF
length: 18; D: TRBD1; J: TRBJ1-5; V: TRBV5-1; size: .; DNA: TGCGCCAGCAGCTTGGCGCCCGGGACAGGGGGCCGCAATCAGCCCCAGCATTTT; CDR3: CASSLAPGTGGRNQPQHF
length: 15; D: TRBD2; J: TRBJ2-1; V: TRBV7-9; size: few; DNA: TGTGCCAGCAGCTTTGTGGGACTAACCTACAATGAGCAGTTCTTC; CDR3: CASSFVGLTYNEQFF
length: 16; D: TRBD1; J: TRBJ2-7; V: TRBV5-1; size: .; DNA: TGCGCCAGCAGCTTGGGTCCGGGACAGGGGAGTTTGGAGCAGTACTTC; CDR3: CASSLGPGQGSLEQYF
length: 10; D: .; J: TRBJ2-7; V: TRBV6-6; size: many; DNA: TGTGCCAGCAGAGACTACGAGCAGTACTTC; CDR3: CASRDYEQYF
length: 13; D: .; J: TRBJ2-1; V: TRBV2; size: .; DNA: TGTGCCAGCAGTGAATATCCTTACAATGAGCAGTTCTTC; CDR3: CASSEYPYNEQFF
length: 14; D: TRBD1; J: TRBJ1-6; V: TRBV27; size: .; DNA: TGTGCCAGCACCGCTCGGGACAGTCGTTCACCCCTCCACTTT; CDR3: CASTARDSRSPLHF
length: 13; D: .; J: TRBJ1-5; V: TRBV5-6; size: .; DNA: TGTGCCAGCAGCTTGGGGGACAATCAGCCCCAGCATTTT; CDR3: CASSLGDNQPQHF
length: 14; D: TRBD1; J: TRBJ2-7; V: TRBV9; size: .; DNA: TGTGCCAGCAGCACAGGGGGAGCGCTCTACGAGCAGTACTTC; CDR3: CASSTGGALYEQYF
length: 16; D: .; J: TRBJ1-4; V: TRBV5-4; size: few; DNA: TGTGCCAGCAGCTTATTCGCGCCTAACTGGGATGAAAAACTGTTTTTT; CDR3: CASSLFAPNWDEKLFF
length: 14; D: .; J: TRBJ1-3; V: TRBV15; size: .; DNA: TGTGCCACCAGCAGCGGCAGGGGAGGAAACACCATATATTTT; CDR3: CATSSGRGGNTIYF
length: 12; D: .; J: TRBJ2-2; V: TRBV7-9; size: .; DNA: TGTGCCAGCAGCTTAGCCGCCGGGGAGCTGTTTTTT; CDR3: CASSLAAGELFF
length: 11; D: .; J: TRBJ1-4; V: TRBV30; size: .; DNA: TGTGCCTGGAGCTTAGGGGTGGAACTGTTTTTT; CDR3: CAWSLGVELFF
length: 15; D: TRBD1; J: TRBJ1-5; V: TRBV5-4; size: .; DNA: TGTGCCAGCAGCTTGGACAGGGGTGTAGGTCAGCCCCAGCATTTT; CDR3: CASSLDRGVGQPQHF
length: 16; D: .; J: TRBJ1-5; V: TRBV27; size: once; DNA: TGTGCCAGCGCCCTAATCCCGGGGTCGGGCAATCAGCCCCAGCATTTT; CDR3: CASALIPGSGNQPQHF
length: 14; D: .; J: TRBJ1-2; V: TRBV5-1; size: .; DNA: TGCGCCAGCAGCTTGGCTGGGATTAACTATGGCTACACCTTC; CDR3: CASSLAGINYGYTF